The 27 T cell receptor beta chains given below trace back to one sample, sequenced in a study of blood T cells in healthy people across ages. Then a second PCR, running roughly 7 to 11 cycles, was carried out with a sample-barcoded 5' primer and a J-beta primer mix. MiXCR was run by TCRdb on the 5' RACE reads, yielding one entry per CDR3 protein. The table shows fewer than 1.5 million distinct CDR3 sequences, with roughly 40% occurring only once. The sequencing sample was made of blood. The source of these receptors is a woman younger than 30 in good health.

CDR3 in DNA: TGTGCCAGCAGTGAGCGGGGACAGGGTTCCTACGAGCAGTACTTC. Translation gives CASSERGQGSYEQYF. The J gene is TRBJ2-7, the V gene TRBV6-1; TRBD1 agrees at 9 bases. The junction had 4 bases not matched to a gene; V was cut back by 3 bases and J by 1 base. The CDR3 runs to 15 residues. Germline CDR1 and CDR2: MNHNS and SASEGT.

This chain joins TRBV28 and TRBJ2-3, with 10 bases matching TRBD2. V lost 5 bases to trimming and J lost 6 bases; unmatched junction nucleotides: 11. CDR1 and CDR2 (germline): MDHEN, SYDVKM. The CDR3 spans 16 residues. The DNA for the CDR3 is TGTGCCAGCAGTCTCCTTACTAGCGGGGTCCAGGATACGCAGTATTTT. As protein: CASSLLTSGVQDTQYF.

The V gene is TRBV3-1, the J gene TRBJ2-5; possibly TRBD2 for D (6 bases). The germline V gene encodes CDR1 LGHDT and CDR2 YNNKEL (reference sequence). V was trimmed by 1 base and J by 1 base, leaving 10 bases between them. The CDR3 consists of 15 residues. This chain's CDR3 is CASSQVLSGQETQYF. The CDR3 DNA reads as TGTGCCAGCAGCCAAGTCCTTAGCGGCCAAGAGACCCAGTACTTC.

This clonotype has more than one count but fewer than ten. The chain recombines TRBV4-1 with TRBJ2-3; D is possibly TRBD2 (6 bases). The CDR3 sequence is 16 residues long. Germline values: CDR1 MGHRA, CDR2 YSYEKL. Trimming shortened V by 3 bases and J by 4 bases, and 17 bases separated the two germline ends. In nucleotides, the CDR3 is TGCGCCAGCAGCCAGTTACTAGCAGGATGGTCAGATACGCAGTATTTT. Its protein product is CASSQLLAGWSDTQYF.

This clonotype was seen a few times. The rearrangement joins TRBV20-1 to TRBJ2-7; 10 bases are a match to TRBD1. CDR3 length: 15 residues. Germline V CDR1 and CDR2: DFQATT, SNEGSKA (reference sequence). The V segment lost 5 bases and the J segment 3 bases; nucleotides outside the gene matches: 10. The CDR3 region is CSAPVEGQGFYEQYF. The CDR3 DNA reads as TGCAGTGCTCCTGTTGAGGGACAGGGGTTCTACGAGCAGTACTTC.

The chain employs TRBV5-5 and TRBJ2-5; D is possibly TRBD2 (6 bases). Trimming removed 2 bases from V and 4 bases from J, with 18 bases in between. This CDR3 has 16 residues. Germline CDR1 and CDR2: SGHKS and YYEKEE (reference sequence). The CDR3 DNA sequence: TGTGCCAGCAGCTTAGGCGGGGTGACCTCAATAGAGACCCAGTACTTC. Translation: CASSLGGVTSIETQYF.

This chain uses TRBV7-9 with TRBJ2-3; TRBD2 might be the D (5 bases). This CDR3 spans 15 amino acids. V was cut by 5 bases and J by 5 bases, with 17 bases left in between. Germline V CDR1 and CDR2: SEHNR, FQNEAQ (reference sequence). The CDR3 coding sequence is TGTGCCAGCAGCCCCCGGGGAGAGTTTAGAGATACGCAGTATTTT. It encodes CASSPRGEFRDTQYF.

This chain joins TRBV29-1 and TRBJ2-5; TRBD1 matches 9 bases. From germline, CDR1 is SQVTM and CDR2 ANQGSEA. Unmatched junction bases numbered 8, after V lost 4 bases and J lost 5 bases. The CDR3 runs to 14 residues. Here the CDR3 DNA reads TGCAGCGTTGCCGGGACAGGGATCGAGGAGACCCAGTACTTC. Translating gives CSVAGTGIEETQYF.

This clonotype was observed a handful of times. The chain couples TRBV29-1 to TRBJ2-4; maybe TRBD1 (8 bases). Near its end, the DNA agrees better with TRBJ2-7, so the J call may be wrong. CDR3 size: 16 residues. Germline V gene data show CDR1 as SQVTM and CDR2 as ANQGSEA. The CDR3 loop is CSVDGEGRAGQDEQYF. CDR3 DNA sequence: TGCAGCGTTGATGGAGAGGGACGAGCGGGACAGGACGAGCAGTACTTC.

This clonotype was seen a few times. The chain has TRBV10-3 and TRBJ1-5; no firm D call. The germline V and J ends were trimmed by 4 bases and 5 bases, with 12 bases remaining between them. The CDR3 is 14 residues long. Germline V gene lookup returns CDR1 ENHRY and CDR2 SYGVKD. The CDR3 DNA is TGTGCCATCAGTGCGGGCAGTGATTATCAGCCCCAGCATTTT. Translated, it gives CAISAGSDYQPQHF.

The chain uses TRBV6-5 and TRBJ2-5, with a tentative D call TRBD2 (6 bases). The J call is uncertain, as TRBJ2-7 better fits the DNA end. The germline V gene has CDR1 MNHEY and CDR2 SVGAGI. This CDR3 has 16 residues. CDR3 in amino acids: CASSYGVAGLVDEQYF. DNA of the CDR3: TGTGCCAGCAGTTATGGTGTCGCGGGGCTAGTCGACGAGCAGTACTTC.

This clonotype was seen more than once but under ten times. The CDR3 nucleotides read TGTGCCAGCAGTCTCCGACAGGGGGCGAGCTCCTACGAGCAGTACTTC. Residues: CASSLRQGASSYEQYF. The chain joins TRBV12-3 or TRBV12-4 to TRBJ2-7, with 10 bases fitting TRBD1. This CDR3 contains 16 residues. V was pared by 5 bases and J by 0 bases, with 7 bases of the junction left unmatched.

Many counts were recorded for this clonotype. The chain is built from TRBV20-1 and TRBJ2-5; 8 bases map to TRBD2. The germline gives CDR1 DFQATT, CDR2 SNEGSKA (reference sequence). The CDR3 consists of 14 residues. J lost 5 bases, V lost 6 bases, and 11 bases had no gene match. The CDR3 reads CSARAGETLETQYF. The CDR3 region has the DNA TGCAGTGCCCGAGCGGGAGAAACTCTCGAGACCCAGTACTTC.

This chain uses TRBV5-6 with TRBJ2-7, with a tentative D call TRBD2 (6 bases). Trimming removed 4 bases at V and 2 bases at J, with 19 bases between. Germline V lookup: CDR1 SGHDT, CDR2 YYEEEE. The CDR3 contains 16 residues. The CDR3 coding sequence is TGTGCCAGCAGCCAAGGGACTGGGCTAGGGGCCTACGAGCAGTACTTC. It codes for CASSQGTGLGAYEQYF.

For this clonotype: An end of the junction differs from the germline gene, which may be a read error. DNA for the CDR3: TGTGCCGGCAGCGCCAGAACTAGCGGGAGAGGCAATGAGCAGTTCTTC. Residues: CAGSARTSGRGNEQFF. V usage is TRBV7-9 and J usage is TRBJ2-1, with TRBD2 identical over 11 bases. The CDR3 has 16 residues. Germline V CDR1 and CDR2: SEHNR, FQNEAQ (reference sequence).

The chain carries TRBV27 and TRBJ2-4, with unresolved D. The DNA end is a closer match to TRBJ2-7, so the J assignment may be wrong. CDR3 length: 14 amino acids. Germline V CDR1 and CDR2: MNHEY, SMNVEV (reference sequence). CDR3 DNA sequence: TGTGCCAGCAGTCCTGACGGTTCTCCCTACGAGCAGTACTTC. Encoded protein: CASSPDGSPYEQYF.

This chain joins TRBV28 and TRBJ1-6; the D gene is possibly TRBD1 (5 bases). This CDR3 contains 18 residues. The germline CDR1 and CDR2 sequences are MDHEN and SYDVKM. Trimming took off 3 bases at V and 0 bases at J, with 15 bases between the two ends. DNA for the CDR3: TGTGCCAGCAGTTTTTTGCCTGGGGGGACCTCCTATAATTCACCCCTCCACTTT. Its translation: CASSFLPGGTSYNSPLHF.

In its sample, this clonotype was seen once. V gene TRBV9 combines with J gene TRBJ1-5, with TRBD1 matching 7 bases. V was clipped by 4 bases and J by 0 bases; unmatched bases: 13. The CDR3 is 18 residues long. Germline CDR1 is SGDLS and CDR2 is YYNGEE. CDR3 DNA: TGTGCCAGCAGCCCAGGGGGGGGCCAGCCCTATAGCAATCAGCCCCAGCATTTT. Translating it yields CASSPGGGQPYSNQPQHF.

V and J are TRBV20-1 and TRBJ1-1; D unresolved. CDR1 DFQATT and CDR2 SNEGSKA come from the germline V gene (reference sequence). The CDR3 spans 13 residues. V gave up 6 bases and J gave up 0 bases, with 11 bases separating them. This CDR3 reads CSARRGMNTEAFF. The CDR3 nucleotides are TGCAGTGCAAGGAGAGGGATGAACACTGAAGCTTTCTTT.

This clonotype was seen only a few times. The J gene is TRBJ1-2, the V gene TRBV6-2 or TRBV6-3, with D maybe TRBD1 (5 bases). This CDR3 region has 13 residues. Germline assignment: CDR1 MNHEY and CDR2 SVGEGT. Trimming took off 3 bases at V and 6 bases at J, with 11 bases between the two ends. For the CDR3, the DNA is TGTGCCAGCAGTTATAGCGGGGCCCATGGCTACACCTTC. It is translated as CASSYSGAHGYTF.

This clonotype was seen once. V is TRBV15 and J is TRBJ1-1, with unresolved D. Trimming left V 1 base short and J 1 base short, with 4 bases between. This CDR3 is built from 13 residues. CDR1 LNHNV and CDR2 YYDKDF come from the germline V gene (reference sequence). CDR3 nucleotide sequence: TGTGCCACCAGCAGAGTTACGAACACTGAAGCTTTCTTT. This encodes CATSRVTNTEAFF.

DNA for the CDR3: TGTGCCAGCAGTTTGCCTAGCGACACAGATACGCAGTATTTT. Amino acid sequence: CASSLPSDTDTQYF. V and J are TRBV27 and TRBJ2-3, with a tentative D call TRBD2 (6 bases). The germline gives CDR1 MNHEY, CDR2 SMNVEV (reference sequence). V shed 3 bases and J shed 2 bases, with 9 bases lying between them. The CDR3 totals 14 residues.

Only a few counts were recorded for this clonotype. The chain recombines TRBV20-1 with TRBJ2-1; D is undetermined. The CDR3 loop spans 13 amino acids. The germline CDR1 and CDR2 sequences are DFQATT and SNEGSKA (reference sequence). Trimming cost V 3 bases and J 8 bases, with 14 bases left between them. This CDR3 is CSARASESYEQFF. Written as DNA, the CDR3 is TGCAGTGCTAGGGCGAGCGAATCCTATGAGCAGTTCTTC.

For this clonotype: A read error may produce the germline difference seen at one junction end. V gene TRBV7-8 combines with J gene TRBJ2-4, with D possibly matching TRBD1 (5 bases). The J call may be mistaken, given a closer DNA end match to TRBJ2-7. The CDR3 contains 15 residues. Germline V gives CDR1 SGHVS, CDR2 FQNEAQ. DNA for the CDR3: TGTGCCTGCAGCTTGGGGCCAGGGTTAACGTACGAGCAGTACTTC. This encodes CACSLGPGLTYEQYF.

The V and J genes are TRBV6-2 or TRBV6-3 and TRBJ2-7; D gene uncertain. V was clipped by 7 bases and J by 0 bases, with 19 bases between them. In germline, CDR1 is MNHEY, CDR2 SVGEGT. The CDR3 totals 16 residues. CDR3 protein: CASTLLGLQSSYEQYF. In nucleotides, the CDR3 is TGTGCCAGCACCCTTCTCGGGCTTCAGAGCTCCTACGAGCAGTACTTC.

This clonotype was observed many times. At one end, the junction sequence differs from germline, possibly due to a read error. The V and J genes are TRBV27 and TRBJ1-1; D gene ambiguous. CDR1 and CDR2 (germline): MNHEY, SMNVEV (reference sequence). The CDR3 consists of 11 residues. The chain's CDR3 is CASSSGTEAFF. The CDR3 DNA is TGCGCCAGCAGCTCGGGGACTGAAGCTTTCTTT.

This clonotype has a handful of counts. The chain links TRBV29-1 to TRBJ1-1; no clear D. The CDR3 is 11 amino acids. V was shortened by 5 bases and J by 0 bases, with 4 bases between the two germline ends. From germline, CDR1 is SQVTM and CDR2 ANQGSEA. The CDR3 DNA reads TGCAGCGTTTCCCTGAACACTGAAGCTTTCTTT. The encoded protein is CSVSLNTEAFF. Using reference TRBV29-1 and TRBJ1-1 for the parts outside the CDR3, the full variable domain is SAVISQKPSRDICQRGTSLTIQCQVDSQVTMMFWYRQQPGQSLTLIATANQGSEATYESGFVIDKFPISRPNLTFSTLTVSNMSPEDSSIYLCSVSLNTEAFFGQGTRLTVV.